One and the same sample provided the 20 T cell receptor beta chains below, sequenced in a study of PD-L1 blockade in urothelial cancer. The assay was immunoSEQ multiplex PCR, and TCRdb's table has in-frame clones only and misses some. The repertoire includes about 110,000 clones, around 93% of them detected once, and less than 4.5% sits in the top ten. Time point in this sample: peripheral blood 6 weeks after treatment start. The material sequenced was PBMCs, taken around atezolizumab (anti-PD-L1) treatment. The receptors were sampled from a man in his sixties with urothelial cancer.

This chain connects TRBV7-6 to TRBJ2-1, with TRBD2 as a possible D gene (5 bases). Germline CDR1 SGHVS, CDR2 FNYEAQ. The CDR3 runs to 15 residues. V was shortened by 6 bases and J by 3 bases, with 15 bases between the two germline ends. The CDR3 loop reads CASSYSVKSYNEQFF. In nucleotides, the CDR3 is TGTGCCAGCAGTTATAGCGTAAAGAGCTACAATGAGCAGTTCTTC.

CDR3 sequence reads: CASSSTGELFF. CDR3 bases: TGTGCCAGCAGTTCGACCGGGGAGCTGTTTTTT. This chain connects TRBV6-6 to TRBJ2-2; D is uncertain. Trimming cost V 4 bases and J 5 bases, with 2 bases left between them. Per the germline V gene, CDR1 is MNHNY and CDR2 is SVGAGI (reference sequence). This CDR3 spans 11 amino acids.

V and J are TRBV29-1 and TRBJ2-3; 9 bases are a match to TRBD2. Germline trimming cut 7 bases from V and 4 bases from J; bases unmatched to any gene: 9. This CDR3 has 14 residues. CDR1 and CDR2 (germline): SQVTM, ANQGSEA. This CDR3 is CSAASGTVADTQYF. The CDR3 DNA follows: TGCAGCGCAGCTAGCGGGACTGTGGCAGATACGCAGTATTTT.

The chain is built from TRBV6-5 and TRBJ2-1; 13 nucleotides match TRBD2. Germline lookup yields CDR1 MNHEY and CDR2 SVGAGI. V was pared by 6 bases and J by 2 bases, with 1 base of the junction left unmatched. The CDR3 spans 15 residues. Here the CDR3 DNA reads TGTGCCAGCAGCGGGACTAGCGGGGCCTACAATGAGCAGTTCTTC. Translating gives CASSGTSGAYNEQFF.

The rearrangement uses TRBV2 and TRBJ2-5, with D possibly being TRBD1 (6 bases). Trimming pared 4 bases from V and 9 bases from J, leaving 9 bases between. The CDR3 is made up of 11 amino acids. Per the germline V gene, CDR1 is SNHLY and CDR2 is FYNNEI. The CDR3 here is CASSVGAPQYF. The CDR3 DNA reads as TGTGCCAGCAGTGTGGGGGCCCCCCAGTACTTC.

The V and J genes are TRBV5-1 and TRBJ2-5; the D gene is possibly TRBD1 (5 bases). CDR3 size: 14 residues. Trimming left V 2 bases short and J 5 bases short, with 13 bases between. Germline-derived CDR1 and CDR2 are SGHRS and YFSETQ. In DNA form, the CDR3 reads TGCGCCAGCAGCTTAGCAGGGTTCCAGGAGACCCAGTACTTC. This gives the protein CASSLAGFQETQYF.

The chain recombines TRBV5-5 with TRBJ2-3; 7 nucleotides match TRBD1. The CDR3 runs to 17 residues. Germline loops: CDR1 SGHKS, CDR2 YYEKEE (reference sequence). Trimming cost V 3 bases and J 6 bases; bases outside gene matches: 16. CDR3 bases: TGTGCCAGCAGCTCGGAGACTTTTCCACAGGACAGGGATACGCAGTATTTT. Translated: CASSSETFPQDRDTQYF. Full variable domain (rest looked up from reference TRBV5-5 and TRBJ2-3): DAGVTQSPTHLIKTRGQQVTLRCSPISGHKSVSWYQQVLGQGPQFIFQYYEKEERGRGNFPDRFSARQFPNYSSELNVNALLLGDSALYLCASSSETFPQDRDTQYFGPGTRLTVL.

The chain has TRBV7-9 and TRBJ2-3, with D uncertain. The V end lost 1 base, the J end lost 3 bases, and 11 bases lay between the germline ends. CDR3 length: 15 amino acids. Germline V gene sequence: CDR1 SEHNR, CDR2 FQNEAQ (reference sequence). The CDR3 reads CASSLGGILTDTQYF. DNA of the CDR3: TGTGCCAGCAGCTTAGGTGGCATCTTAACAGATACGCAGTATTTT.

The chain is built from TRBV9 and TRBJ2-3, with D uncertain. The CDR3 is 14 amino acids. V was pared by 0 bases and J by 0 bases, with 5 bases between. Germline CDR1 and CDR2: SGDLS and YYNGEE. The chain's CDR3 is CASSVVASTDTQYF. CDR3 nucleotide sequence: TGTGCCAGCAGCGTAGTGGCTAGCACAGATACGCAGTATTTT.

The V call is TRBV5-1, the J call TRBJ2-5, with 7 bases lining up with TRBD1. Per germline, CDR1 SGHRS and CDR2 YFSETQ. The CDR3 consists of 15 residues. The junction had 11 bases not matched to a gene; V was cut back by 5 bases and J by 4 bases. CDR3 region: CASRKGTAFLETQYF. The CDR3 coding sequence is TGCGCCAGCAGAAAAGGGACAGCCTTTTTAGAGACCCAGTACTTC.

V is TRBV30 and J is TRBJ2-3; D gene ambiguous. This CDR3 is 14 amino acids long. The V gene lost 4 bases and the J gene lost 1 base, with 12 bases spanning the gap. In germline, CDR1 is GTSNPN, CDR2 SVGIG (reference sequence). The CDR3 is CAWNGLSRTDTQYF. The CDR3 coding sequence is TGTGCCTGGAACGGTCTTTCCCGCACAGATACGCAGTATTTT.

The rearrangement links TRBV9 to TRBJ2-7, with 8 bases fitting TRBD1. Trimming removed 0 bases from V and 4 bases from J; junction bases left unmatched: 3. The CDR3 extends over 14 amino acids. Germline CDR1 SGDLS, CDR2 YYNGEE. CDR3 DNA: TGTGCCAGCAGCGTAGACGGGACAGGATACGAGCAGTACTTC. It specifies CASSVDGTGYEQYF.

The chain uses TRBV5-1 and TRBJ2-2, with TRBD1 identical over 10 bases. CDR3 length equals 18 residues. The junction had 9 bases not matched to a gene; V was cut back by 4 bases and J by 0 bases. Germline-derived CDR1 and CDR2 are SGHRS and YFSETQ. CDR3 sequence reads: CASSADRGLRTNTGELFF. In nucleotides, the CDR3 is TGCGCCAGCAGCGCAGACAGGGGGCTTAGGACGAACACCGGGGAGCTGTTTTTT.

This clone was recorded once. This chain connects TRBV6-5 to TRBJ1-1; D remains unclear. This CDR3 has 14 amino acids. CDR1 and CDR2 from the germline V gene are MNHEY and SVGAGI. V was shortened by 6 bases and J by 1 base, with 12 bases between the two germline ends. The CDR3 is CASSLAHQNTEAFF. The CDR3 region has the DNA TGTGCCAGCAGCCTCGCACACCAGAACACTGAAGCTTTCTTT.

The rearrangement uses TRBV9 and TRBJ2-7, with 11 bases that match TRBD1. From germline, CDR1 is SGDLS and CDR2 YYNGEE. Trimming at V came to 3 bases and at J to 5 bases, leaving 4 bases not matched to a gene. The CDR3 contains 14 residues. The CDR3 here is CASSGTGGFNEQYF. The CDR3 region has the DNA TGTGCCAGCAGCGGGACAGGGGGCTTCAACGAGCAGTACTTC.

CDR3 in DNA: TGTGCCAGCAGCCCAGGACTAGCGGGAAATGAGCAGTTCTTC. As protein: CASSPGLAGNEQFF. V is TRBV9 and J is TRBJ2-1, with 12 bases fitting TRBD2. Germline loops: CDR1 SGDLS, CDR2 YYNGEE. The CDR3 is 14 residues long. Unmatched junction bases numbered 3, after V lost 4 bases and J lost 7 bases.

The J gene is TRBJ1-2, the V gene TRBV2, with D uncertain. The germline CDR1 and CDR2 sequences are SNHLY and FYNNEI. Trimming pared 3 bases from V and 1 base from J, leaving 12 bases between. The CDR3 is 15 residues long. The CDR3 DNA reads TGTGCCAGCAGTGAGTTTAGTTCCGTTAACTATGGCTACACCTTC. It translates to CASSEFSSVNYGYTF.

The gene calls are TRBV7-6 and TRBJ2-6; D ambiguous. Germline lookup yields CDR1 SGHVS and CDR2 FNYEAQ. This CDR3 is 16 amino acids long. V shed 2 bases and J shed 0 bases, with 8 bases lying between them. The CDR3 DNA sequence: TGTGCCAGCAGCTTACAGGCCAGCTCTGGGGCCAACGTCCTGACTTTC. This translates into CASSLQASSGANVLTF.

The chain employs TRBV7-2 and TRBJ2-4, with TRBD2 identical over 10 bases. Germline V gene lookup returns CDR1 SGHTA and CDR2 FQGNSA. The CDR3 loop spans 15 amino acids. The J segment lost 9 bases and the V segment lost 5 bases, leaving 10 bases of the junction unmatched. The CDR3 is CASSDRTSGGVIQYF. The CDR3 nucleotides read TGTGCCAGCAGCGATAGGACTAGCGGAGGGGTCATTCAGTACTTC.

The genes are TRBV7-2 and TRBJ2-7; 9 bases are shared with TRBD1. The CDR3 spans 16 residues. Germline V lookup: CDR1 SGHTA, CDR2 FQGNSA. The trim removed 0 bases at V and 2 bases at J, leaving 5 bases unmatched. DNA of the CDR3: TGTGCCAGCAGCTTAGCGCTCGGGACAGGGACCTACGAGCAGTACTTC. This sequence encodes CASSLALGTGTYEQYF.